These 8 T cell receptor beta chains were all obtained from the same sample, sequenced in a study of regulatory T cells in long-lasting Graves disease. Time point reported: newly diagnosed GD, antithyroid drugs for less than 3 months. RNA extracted from PBMCs served as the sequencing template. The TCR beta library used iRepertoire HTBI primers with Arm-PCR amplification of CDR3. MiXCR was run by TCRdb on the multiplex PCR reads, yielding one entry per CDR3 protein. The table has more than 300,000 distinct CDR3 sequences, roughly 17% seen once. The same sample was also studied in work on T cells in Graves' hyperthyroidism and ophthalmopathy.

The source was peripheral blood mononuclear cells (PBMCs), collected at new diagnosis, from a patient treated with antithyroid drugs. These receptors were obtained from a woman between 18 and 29 years old with Graves disease.

This clonotype was recorded a few times. The rearrangement uses TRBV29-1 and TRBJ2-1; TRBD1 agrees at 7 bases. The germline CDR1 and CDR2 sequences are SQVTM and ANQGSEA. CDR3 length equals 15 residues. V gave up 7 bases and J gave up 3 bases; unmatched junction bases: 12. CDR3 protein: CSARPGQTIYNEQFF. CDR3 in DNA: TGCAGCGCACGCCCGGGACAGACGATCTACAATGAGCAGTTCTTC.

Ten or more counts support this clonotype. Here the CDR3 DNA reads TGCGCCAGCAGCTTTGTCAGCAGGGCCAATGAGCAGTTCTTC. It codes for CASSFVSRANEQFF. The V call is TRBV5-1, the J call TRBJ2-1; possibly TRBD1 for D (5 bases). Germline CDR1 and CDR2: SGHRS and YFSETQ. V gave up 2 bases and J gave up 6 bases, with 12 bases separating them. This CDR3 has 14 amino acids.

A few counts support this clonotype. The V call is TRBV28, the J call TRBJ1-1; D not certain. Trimming took 4 bases from V and 2 from J, leaving 14 bases between them. CDR1 is MDHEN, CDR2 SYDVKM, per germline. The CDR3 consists of 15 residues. The CDR3: CASSSPEGINTEAFF. Written as DNA, the CDR3 is TGTGCCAGCAGTTCGCCAGAAGGAATTAACACTGAAGCTTTCTTT.

This clonotype was observed at least ten times. The gene calls are TRBV7-9 and TRBJ2-3, with D unresolved. Per the germline V gene, CDR1 is SEHNR and CDR2 is FQNEAQ (reference sequence). V was pared by 3 bases and J by 6 bases, with 13 bases between. The CDR3 runs to 14 residues. The DNA for the CDR3 is TGTGCCAGCAGCTTTGGACGGACCTGGGATACGCAGTATTTT. Residues: CASSFGRTWDTQYF.

The chain recombines TRBV27 with TRBJ2-1; D not certain. Germline CDR1 is MNHEY and CDR2 is SMNVEV (reference sequence). Trimming pared 0 bases from V and 5 bases from J, leaving 11 bases between. This CDR3 has 15 amino acids. For the CDR3, the DNA is TGTGCCAGCAGTTTATCGGCCCCACACGACAATGAGCAGTTCTTC. Translating it yields CASSLSAPHDNEQFF.

In its sample, this clonotype was seen many times. The CDR3 nucleotides are TGTGCCAGCAGCCCCGGCAGGGGGGGCTACGAGCAGTACTTC. Protein sequence: CASSPGRGGYEQYF. This rearrangement joins TRBV9 to TRBJ2-7; perhaps D is TRBD1 or TRBD2 (7 bases each). CDR3 size: 14 residues. CDR1 and CDR2 (germline): SGDLS, YYNGEE. V was trimmed by 4 bases and J by 3 bases, leaving 14 bases between them. Combining the CDR3 with reference TRBV9 and TRBJ2-7 gives the whole variable domain DSGVTQTPKHLITATGQRVTLRCSPRSGDLSVYWYQQSLDQGLQFLIQYYNGEERAKGNILERFSAQQFPDLHSELNLSSLELGDSALYFCASSPGRGGYEQYFGPGTRLTVT.

The chain employs TRBV24-1 and TRBJ2-5; 10 nucleotides agree with TRBD1. The CDR3 has 16 residues. Germline CDR1 and CDR2: KGHDR and SFDVKD. V shed 3 bases, J shed 9 bases, and the junction held 12 bases outside the gene matches. The CDR3 loop is CATSDATGGAWESQYF. As DNA, the CDR3 is TGTGCCACCAGTGATGCGACAGGGGGCGCTTGGGAGTCCCAGTACTTC.

The chain has TRBV7-9 and TRBJ2-1, with TRBD2 matching over 8 bases. Germline V gene sequence: CDR1 SEHNR, CDR2 FQNEAQ (reference sequence). The CDR3 has 15 amino acids. V trimming: 4 bases; J trimming: 1 base; junction bases outside the gene matches: 3. The CDR3 region has the DNA TGTGCCAGCAGCTCGCCTAGCGGGTCCTACAATGAGCAGTTCTTC. Amino acids: CASSSPSGSYNEQFF. Variable domain in full (rest from reference TRBV7-9 and TRBJ2-1): DTGVSQNPRHKITKRGQNVTFRCDPISEHNRLYWYRQTLGQGPEFLTYFQNEAQLEKSRLLSDRFSAERPKGSFSTLEIQRTEQGDSAMYLCASSSPSGSYNEQFFGPGTRLTVL.